The rows below give T cell receptor beta chains drawn from one sample of a study of blood T cells in healthy people across ages. MiXCR was run by TCRdb on the 5' RACE reads, yielding one entry per CDR3 protein. This sample has approximately 1,700,000 distinct CDR3 sequences, with around 42% found just once. Sequencing input: blood. The source is a human donor in good health. Each CDR3 is given with its conserved first and last residue. The order of the fields is D gene, V gene, clone size, J gene, CDR3 length, CDR3 DNA, CDR3 protein. D genes are given only for firm matches. Expanded clones are given a class, and other clones once, few, many or no size at all.

NA	TRBV28	NA	TRBJ2-6	16	TGTGCCAGCCTAAATGGGGGGGCTAATGGGGCCAACGTCCTGACTTTC	CASLNGGANGANVLTF
NA	TRBV10-3	NA	TRBJ1-2	14	TGTGCCATCAGTGATTCCAGGTCCGTCTCTGGCTACACCTTC	CAISDSRSVSGYTF
NA	TRBV4-2	few	TRBJ2-1	13	TGTGCCAGCAGCCCTACTCTTACCAATGAGCAGTTCTTC	CASSPTLTNEQFF
NA	TRBV20-1	NA	TRBJ2-5	12	TGCAGTGCTAGTCTCATTTGGGAGACCCAGTACTTC	CSASLIWETQYF
NA	TRBV5-1	few	TRBJ2-1	15	TGCGCCAGCAGCGAGGGCTGGAGCTCCTACAATGAGCAGTTCTTC	CASSEGWSSYNEQFF
NA	TRBV20-1	NA	TRBJ1-4	13	TGCAGTGCTAGAGATGGCGGGACGTGGGAACTGTTTTTT	CSARDGGTWELFF
NA	TRBV20-1	NA	TRBJ1-5	13	TGCAGTGCTAGACCACAGGAGAATCAGCCCCAGCATTTT	CSARPQENQPQHF
NA	TRBV5-1	few	TRBJ2-3	16	TGCGCCAGCAGCGTCGGGGCGCTATCTAGCACAGATACGCAGTATTTT	CASSVGALSSTDTQYF
NA	TRBV6-6	many	TRBJ2-7	11	TGTGCCAGCAGTTGGGGGTACGAGCAGTACTTC	CASSWGYEQYF
TRBD1	TRBV5-1	few	TRBJ1-1	14	TGCGCCAGCAGCTCGGGACAGCAAAACACTGAAGCTTTCTTT	CASSSGQQNTEAFF
NA	TRBV20-1	NA	TRBJ1-1	14	TGCAGTGCTAGAGACGGGGGGTCTAGCACTGAAGCTTTCTTT	CSARDGGSSTEAFF
TRBD2	TRBV20-1	NA	TRBJ2-5	15	TGCAGTGCTAGAGAAGGCGGGGGGCAAGGAGAGACCCAGTACTTC	CSAREGGGQGETQYF
NA	TRBV27	NA	TRBJ2-2	15	TGTGCCAGCAGTCCAGGGGTGCAAGGGGCCGGGGAGCTGTTTTTT	CASSPGVQGAGELFF
TRBD1	TRBV20-1	NA	TRBJ1-2	12	TGCAGTGCCCTGACAGGGATCTATGGCTACACCTTC	CSALTGIYGYTF
NA	TRBV21-1	NA	TRBJ1-1	16	TGTGCCAGCAGCAAAGTTTCTGGGCAGAAGAACACTGAAGCTTTCTTT	CASSKVSGQKNTEAFF
NA	TRBV7-9	NA	TRBJ1-1	16	TGTGCCAGCAGCTTAGGCCGATCAGAGTGGGACACTGAAGCTTTCTTT	CASSLGRSEWDTEAFF
TRBD1	TRBV5-6	few	TRBJ2-3	21	TGTGCCAGCAGTACCCTGCGACAGGGTCGTATCTCCACCGAACCCACAGATACGCAGTATTTT	CASSTLRQGRISTEPTDTQYF
NA	TRBV10-3	NA	TRBJ1-1	13	TGTGCCATCAGTGAGTCGGGGGTCACTGAAGCTTTCTTT	CAISESGVTEAFF
NA	TRBV7-9	few	TRBJ2-3	15	TGTGCCAACAGTTCATATGGACGGAGCACAGATACGCAGTATTTT	CANSSYGRSTDTQYF
NA	TRBV7-2	many	TRBJ2-6	16	TGTGCCAGCAGCCCTCAGACGGGCTCTGGGGCCAACGTCCTGACTTTC	CASSPQTGSGANVLTF
NA	TRBV9	few	TRBJ1-5	15	TGTGCCAGCAGCCTGGACAGTAAACCCAATCAGCCCCAGCATTTT	CASSLDSKPNQPQHF
TRBD2	TRBV4-2	NA	TRBJ2-3	15	TGTGCCGGCAGCCAAGACGGGGGGAACACAGATACGCAGTATTTT	CAGSQDGGNTDTQYF
NA	TRBV2	once	TRBJ1-1	12	TGTGCCAGCAGTGGGGGGCCCACTGAAGCTTTCTTT	CASSGGPTEAFF
NA	TRBV4-1	NA	TRBJ1-4	16	TGCGCCAGCAGCCCAAGGATACAGGGATCGGGGGAAAAACTGTTTTTT	CASSPRIQGSGEKLFF
NA	TRBV5-1	NA	TRBJ1-3	15	TGCGCCAGCGGAGATCCGACCGGGACTGGAAACACCATATATTTT	CASGDPTGTGNTIYF
NA	TRBV4-3	NA	TRBJ1-5	15	TGCGCCAGCAGCCTGGTGGCCGGGGTCAATCAGCCCCAGCATTTT	CASSLVAGVNQPQHF
TRBD2	TRBV20-1	NA	TRBJ2-7	17	TGCAGTGCTAGAGACCCCGGACTAGCGGGGATCTCCTACGAGCAGTACTTC	CSARDPGLAGISYEQYF
TRBD1	TRBV9	NA	TRBJ1-2	13	TGTGCCAGCAGCGGACTCAGGGGGCATGGCTACACCTTC	CASSGLRGHGYTF
NA	TRBV6-2/TRBV6-3	NA	TRBJ2-1	14	TGTGCCAGCAGTTTCAGGGCTCACTACAATGAGCAGTTCTTC	CASSFRAHYNEQFF
NA	TRBV5-5	few	TRBJ1-4	17	TGTGCCAGCAGCTCCACAAAGGGGACCTCAACTAATGAAAAACTGTTTTTT	CASSSTKGTSTNEKLFF
NA	TRBV4-3	few	TRBJ1-5	14	TGCGCCAGCAGCCAACGGGTAGGAGTACAGCCCCAGCATTTT	CASSQRVGVQPQHF
NA	TRBV20-1	few	TRBJ2-5	14	TGCAGTGCTAGAATACAGGGACCCCAAGAGACCCAGTACTTC	CSARIQGPQETQYF
TRBD2	TRBV20-1	NA	TRBJ2-1	15	TGCAGTGCTAGCGTTCACGGGGGGGCCAATGATGAGCAGTTCTTC	CSASVHGGANDEQFF
NA	TRBV30	NA	TRBJ1-1	13	TGTGCCTGGATTGGGAGGGGGAACACTGAAGCTTTCTTT	CAWIGRGNTEAFF
NA	TRBV29-1	few	TRBJ2-5	12	TGCAGCGTGACCGGGACCCAAGAGACCCAGTACTTC	CSVTGTQETQYF
NA	TRBV5-5	few	TRBJ1-1	16	TGTGCCAGCAGCTTGGCAGGTTCCCTCATGAACACTGAAGCTTTCTTT	CASSLAGSLMNTEAFF
NA	TRBV11-2	few	TRBJ2-7	13	TGTGCCAGCAGTATCAGGAACTCCTACGAGCAGTACTTC	CASSIRNSYEQYF
TRBD2	TRBV6-2/TRBV6-3	few	TRBJ2-1	15	TGTGCCAGCAAAGGGCGGACTAGCGGCTACAATGAGCAGTTCTTC	CASKGRTSGYNEQFF
NA	TRBV6-6	few	TRBJ2-5	14	TGTGCCAGCAGTCTCACACCAGGGGAAGAGACCCAGTACTTC	CASSLTPGEETQYF
TRBD2	TRBV4-2	NA	TRBJ2-2	17	TGTGCCAGCAGCCAAGATTTCGGGGGGGGCCTCACCGGGGAGCTGTTTTTT	CASSQDFGGGLTGELFF
TRBD1	TRBV18	few	TRBJ2-5	15	TGTGCCAGCTCAGTCCTCCGGGACAGACAAGAGACCCAGTACTTC	CASSVLRDRQETQYF
TRBD1	TRBV6-2/TRBV6-3	NA	TRBJ2-5	15	TGTGCCAGCAGCACTGGACAGGGGACGGTGGAGACCCAGTACTTC	CASSTGQGTVETQYF
TRBD1	TRBV7-8	few	TRBJ2-7	13	TGTGCCAGCCTAGGGGGCCCTGACTACGAGCAGTACTTC	CASLGGPDYEQYF
NA	TRBV12-5	NA	TRBJ2-1	17	TGTGCTAGTGGTTTGATAAAACCGGGACAAGTAAACAATGAGCAGTTCTTC	CASGLIKPGQVNNEQFF
NA	TRBV7-3	NA	TRBJ2-5	13	TGTGCCAGCAGCTTCTCTCCCCTGGAGACCCAGTACTTC	CASSFSPLETQYF
NA	TRBV4-3	NA	TRBJ1-4	15	TGCGCCAGCAGCCAAGCTTCGGACAGAAAGGAAAAACTGTTTTTT	CASSQASDRKEKLFF
NA	TRBV3-1	NA	TRBJ2-3	16	TGTGCCAGCAGCCAAGATACTAGGAGCTACACAGATACGCAGTATTTT	CASSQDTRSYTDTQYF
NA	TRBV14	NA	TRBJ2-7	12	TGTGCCAGCAGCCAAGTAGCCTACGAGCAGTACTTC	CASSQVAYEQYF
TRBD1	TRBV6-5	few	TRBJ2-4	14	TGTGCCAGCAGCCGCGGACAGGGGGGGAACATTCAGTACTTC	CASSRGQGGNIQYF
TRBD1	TRBV5-1	few	TRBJ2-1	14	TGCGCCAGCAGCTTGACCACAGGGGGCCGTGAGCAGTTCTTC	CASSLTTGGREQFF
TRBD1	TRBV7-2	NA	TRBJ1-4	14	TGTGCCAGCAGCTTTGACAGGGGTTATGAAAAACTGTTTTTT	CASSFDRGYEKLFF
NA	TRBV3-1	NA	TRBJ1-2	12	TGTGCCAGCAGCCAAGCAGCCAGCTCCTACACCTTC	CASSQAASSYTF
NA	TRBV7-2	once	TRBJ1-1	14	TGTGCCAGCAGCTTATCGCCCCGAAGCACTGAAGCTTTCTTT	CASSLSPRSTEAFF
NA	TRBV24-1	NA	TRBJ2-1	13	TGTGCCGCCAGTGATTTGATAGACAATGAGCAGTTCTTC	CAASDLIDNEQFF